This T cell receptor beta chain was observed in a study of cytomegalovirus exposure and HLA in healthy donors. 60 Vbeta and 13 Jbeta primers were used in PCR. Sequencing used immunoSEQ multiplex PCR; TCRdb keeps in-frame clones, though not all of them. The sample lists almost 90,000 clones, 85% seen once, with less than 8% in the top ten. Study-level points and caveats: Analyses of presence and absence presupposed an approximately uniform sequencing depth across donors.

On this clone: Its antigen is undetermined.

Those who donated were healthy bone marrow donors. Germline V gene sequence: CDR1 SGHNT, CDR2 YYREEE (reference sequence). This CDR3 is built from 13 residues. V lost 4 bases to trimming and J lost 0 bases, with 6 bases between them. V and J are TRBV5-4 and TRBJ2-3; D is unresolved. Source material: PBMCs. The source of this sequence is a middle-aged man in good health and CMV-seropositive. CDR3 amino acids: CASSTVSTDTQYF. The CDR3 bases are TGTGCCAGCAGCACTGTTAGCACAGATACGCAGTATTTT. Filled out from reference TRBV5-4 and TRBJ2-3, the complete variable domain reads ETGVTQSPTHLIKTRGQQVTLRCSSQSGHNTVSWYQQALGQGPQFIFQYYREEENGRGNFPPRFSGLQFPNYSSELNVNALELDDSALYLCASSTVSTDTQYFGPGTRLTVL.